This TCR beta chain was recovered during a study of blood T cell repertoires in COVID-19. Study at large: Acute and convalescent COVID-19 specimens originated in the United States, Italy and Spain. T cells, B-cell-depleted T cells, or PBMCs provided the cDNA or gDNA that served as material.

The V end lost 2 bases, the J end lost 1 base, and 9 bases lay between the germline ends. This CDR3 is 14 amino acids long. Germline V gene lookup returns CDR1 SGHDT and CDR2 YYEEEE. As processed by the authors: Amplification with reference gene primers provided the estimates of nucleated cell counts. The data were produced by immunoSEQ multiplex PCR, yet TCRdb's version contains in-frame clones alone and is incomplete. V, J and clone size are those of that table, while D and trimming were read from the DNA. The sample contains some 89,000 clones, approximately 90% of which appear only once. Sequenced sample: peripheral blood. The chain carries TRBV5-6 and TRBJ1-1; D gene uncertain. This clonotype was sampled from a man in his sixties with acute or convalescent COVID-19. The CDR3 sequence is CASSFLEPNTEAFF. The CDR3 nucleotides are TGTGCCAGCAGCTTTCTAGAACCGAACACTGAAGCTTTCTTT.